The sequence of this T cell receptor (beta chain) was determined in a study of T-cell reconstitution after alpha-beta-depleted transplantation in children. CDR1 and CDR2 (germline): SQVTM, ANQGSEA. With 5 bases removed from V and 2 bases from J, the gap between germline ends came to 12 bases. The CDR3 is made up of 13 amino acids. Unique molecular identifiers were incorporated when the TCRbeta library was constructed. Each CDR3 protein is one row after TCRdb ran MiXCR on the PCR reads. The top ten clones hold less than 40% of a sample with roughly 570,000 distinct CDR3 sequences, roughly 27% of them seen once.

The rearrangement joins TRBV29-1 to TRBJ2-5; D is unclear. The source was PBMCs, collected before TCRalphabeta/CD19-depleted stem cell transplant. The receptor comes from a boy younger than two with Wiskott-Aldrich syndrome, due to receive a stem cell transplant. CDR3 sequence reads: CSVIKGQQETQYF. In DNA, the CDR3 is TGCAGCGTTATCAAGGGCCAGCAAGAGACCCAGTACTTC.